Below, 21 T cell receptor beta chains from the same sample are listed, as sequenced in a study of blood T cell repertoires in COVID-19. Assay used: immunoSEQ multiplex PCR; TCRdb lists only in-frame clones, some missing. The sample has hundreds of thousands of clones; 82% are singletons. The specimen was PBMCs or T cells enriched from blood (not recorded which). Receptors originate from a woman in her sixties or seventies who had recovered from COVID-19.

This clone was seen a handful of times. The chain carries TRBV6-5 and TRBJ1-1; D is possibly TRBD1 (6 bases). The CDR3 is 14 residues long. CDR1 is MNHEY and CDR2 is SVGAGI in the germline V gene. Trimming left V 10 bases short and J 1 base short, with 16 bases between. The CDR3 is CATLRDKWNTEAFF. The CDR3 DNA follows: TGTGCCACACTCCGGGACAAGTGGAACACTGAAGCTTTCTTT.

The V gene is TRBV4-2, the J gene TRBJ2-1; 10 bases agree with TRBD2. The germline gives CDR1 LGHNA, CDR2 YNFKEQ. This CDR3 has 18 residues. J lost 1 base, V lost 0 bases, and 6 bases had no gene match. The CDR3 region is CASSQEAGGPTSYNEQFF. The CDR3 DNA reads as TGTGCCAGCAGCCAAGAAGCGGGGGGGCCCACATCCTACAATGAGCAGTTCTTC.

This rearrangement joins TRBV4-3 to TRBJ2-2; tentative D call: TRBD1 (6 bases). V lost 5 bases to trimming and J lost 2 bases, with 12 bases between them. This CDR3 comprises 15 residues. Germline V gene lookup returns CDR1 LGHNA and CDR2 YSLEER. As DNA, the CDR3 is TGCGCCAGCAGCGAGAGGACAGAAAACACCGGGGAGCTGTTTTTT. Translated, it gives CASSERTENTGELFF.

This chain uses TRBV18 with TRBJ2-7; 10 bases match TRBD1. The germline gives CDR1 KGHSH, CDR2 LQKENI. After removal of 2 bases from V and 0 bases from J, the junction contained 4 bases not matched to a gene. This CDR3 has 16 residues. CDR3 residues: CASSPTRTGGSYEQYF. For the CDR3, the DNA is TGTGCCAGCTCACCAACACGGACAGGGGGCTCCTACGAGCAGTACTTC. The full variable domain, rest sourced from reference TRBV18 and TRBJ2-7, is NAGVMQNPRHLVRRRGQEARLRCSPMKGHSHVYWYRQLPEEGLKFMVYLQKENIIDESGMPKERFSAEFPKEGPSILRIQQVVRGDSAAYFCASSPTRTGGSYEQYFGPGTRLTVT.

The chain has TRBV6-4 and TRBJ2-7; TRBD1 is a possible D gene (5 bases). This CDR3 is built from 14 residues. Germline CDR1 reads MRHNA; CDR2 reads SNTAGT. V gave up 6 bases and J gave up 0 bases, with 12 bases separating them. DNA for the CDR3: TGTGCCAGCAGGTGGCAGGGAAACTCCTACGAGCAGTACTTC. Translated: CASRWQGNSYEQYF.

The chain has TRBV19 and TRBJ2-3, with D tentatively TRBD2 (6 bases). The V and J ends lost 8 bases and 3 bases respectively, with 15 bases between them. Per germline, CDR1 LNHDA and CDR2 SQIVND (reference sequence). There are 14 residues in the CDR3. CDR3 amino acids: CASRSQGGTDTQYF. The CDR3 DNA reads as TGTGCCAGTCGCTCGCAGGGAGGAACAGATACGCAGTATTTT.

The rearrangement links TRBV5-1 to TRBJ2-2; no firm D call. Germline CDR1 is SGHRS and CDR2 is YFSETQ. Trimming cost V 3 bases and J 4 bases, with 7 bases left between them. The CDR3 length is 13 residues. The CDR3 bases are TGCGCCAGCAGCTACAGTCCCACCGGGGAGCTGTTTTTT. Residues: CASSYSPTGELFF.

The table lists this clone with a few counts. V usage is TRBV10-1 and J usage is TRBJ1-6, with a possible D match to TRBD1 (5 bases). Germline assignment: CDR1 WNHNN and CDR2 SYGVQD (reference sequence). Trimming cost V 4 bases and J 15 bases, with 16 bases left between them. The CDR3 length is 13 residues. The chain's CDR3 is CASSGAGCSLLHF. CDR3 in DNA: TGCGCCAGCAGTGGGGCAGGGTGCTCGCTCCTCCACTTT.

The V and J genes are TRBV9 and TRBJ1-4, with D possibly being TRBD1 (6 bases). V was pared by 1 base and J by 8 bases, with 15 bases between. The CDR3 loop spans 15 amino acids. Germline V CDR1 and CDR2: SGDLS, YYNGEE. The CDR3 reads CASSVMGAGGEKLFF. CDR3 sequence (DNA): TGTGCCAGCAGCGTAATGGGGGCCGGAGGAGAAAAACTGTTTTTT. The whole variable domain, filled in from reference TRBV9 and TRBJ1-4, reads DSGVTQTPKHLITATGQRVTLRCSPRSGDLSVYWYQQSLDQGLQFLIQYYNGEERAKGNILERFSAQQFPDLHSELNLSSLELGDSALYFCASSVMGAGGEKLFFGSGTQLSVL.

The gene calls are TRBV12-3 or TRBV12-4 and TRBJ2-7; the match to TRBD1 covers 8 bases. The CDR3 is 13 residues long. V was clipped by 8 bases and J by 5 bases; unmatched bases: 8. CDR3 in amino acids: CASGRQGYDEQYF. Written as DNA, the CDR3 is TGTGCCAGCGGAAGACAGGGGTATGACGAGCAGTACTTC.

This sequence joins TRBV7-2 and TRBJ2-7; tentative D call: TRBD2 (5 bases). Trimming cost V 5 bases and J 3 bases, with 11 bases left between them. This CDR3 region has 13 residues. Germline assignment: CDR1 SGHTA and CDR2 FQGNSA. The CDR3 nucleotides are TGTGCCAGCAGCGTCGGGGTGATCTACGAGCAGTACTTC. Translated, it gives CASSVGVIYEQYF.

The chain links TRBV14 to TRBJ1-2, with 9 bases matching TRBD1. With 4 bases clipped from V and 11 bases from J, the junction kept 8 bases outside the gene matches. CDR3 length: 13 amino acids. The V gene's germline CDR1 is SGHDN and CDR2 FVKESK. This CDR3 is CASSPRDRVNYTF. CDR3 coding DNA: TGTGCCAGCAGCCCCCGGGACAGGGTCAATTACACCTTC. Using reference TRBV14 and TRBJ1-2 for the parts outside the CDR3, the full variable domain is EAGVTQFPSHSVIEKGQTVTLRCDPISGHDNLYWYRRVMGKEIKFLLHFVKESKQDESGMPNNRFLAERTGGTYSTLKVQPAELEDSGVYFCASSPRDRVNYTFGSGTRLTVV.

The rearrangement links TRBV19 to TRBJ1-1; no definite D call. The ends were cut back, 1 base at V and 1 base at J, with 10 bases in the middle. The V gene's germline CDR1 is LNHDA and CDR2 SQIVND (reference sequence). This CDR3 region has 15 residues. This CDR3 is CASSIAQAQNTEAFF. CDR3 nucleotide sequence: TGTGCCAGTAGTATAGCCCAGGCCCAGAACACTGAAGCTTTCTTT.

The V call is TRBV2, the J call TRBJ1-4; 9 nucleotides agree with TRBD1. This CDR3 has 14 amino acids. Losses at the gene ends were 6 bases for V and 9 bases for J; bases not matched to a gene: 8. Germline V gene sequence: CDR1 SNHLY, CDR2 FYNNEI. DNA of the CDR3: TGTGCCAGCAGGAGGGACAGGGAGATTCAAAAACTGTTTTTT. It specifies CASRRDREIQKLFF.

The chain joins TRBV7-2 to TRBJ1-4; 7 bases line up with TRBD1. The CDR3 has 15 residues. Unmatched junction bases numbered 7, after V lost 5 bases and J lost 4 bases. Germline CDR1 SGHTA, CDR2 FQGNSA. Here the CDR3 reads CASSHRDSYNEKLFF. As DNA, the CDR3 is TGTGCCAGCAGCCACCGGGACAGCTATAATGAAAAACTGTTTTTT.

The chain employs TRBV7-2 and TRBJ1-5; D is possibly TRBD1 (6 bases). CDR1 is SGHTA and CDR2 is FQGNSA in the germline V gene. This CDR3 has 12 residues. Trimming pared 8 bases from V and 5 bases from J, leaving 10 bases between. CDR3 region: CASYYRDQPQHF. The CDR3 region has the DNA TGTGCCAGCTATTACAGGGATCAGCCCCAGCATTTT.

This clone has just a few counts. The chain employs TRBV7-9 and TRBJ1-5, with TRBD1 matching 7 bases. The CDR3 loop spans 14 amino acids. V gave up 5 bases and J gave up 4 bases; unmatched junction bases: 5. The germline CDR1 and CDR2 sequences are SEHNR and FQNEAQ (reference sequence). CDR3 bases: TGTGCCAGCAGCCCCGGGACAGTTAATCAGCCCCAGCATTTT. This sequence encodes CASSPGTVNQPQHF.

This clone was seen only once. The CDR3 DNA sequence: TGTGCCAGTAGTATAGGGGGGACAGGGATCTCCTACGAGCAGTACTTC. Translated, it gives CASSIGGTGISYEQYF. The chain has TRBV19 and TRBJ2-7; 9 positions agree with TRBD1. After removal of 1 base from V and 0 bases from J, the junction contained 4 bases not matched to a gene. The CDR3 is 16 amino acids. Germline V gene data show CDR1 as LNHDA and CDR2 as SQIVND (reference sequence).

This chain links TRBV18 with TRBJ1-2, with D possibly TRBD1 on 5 matching bases. CDR3 length: 14 residues. CDR1 is KGHSH, CDR2 LQKENI, per germline. V was cut by 0 bases and J by 3 bases, with 8 bases left in between. This chain's CDR3 is CASSPPVGDYGYTF. The CDR3 DNA reads TGTGCCAGCTCACCACCGGTAGGGGACTATGGCTACACCTTC. The full variable domain, in which reference TRBV18 and TRBJ1-2 provide the parts outside the CDR3, is NAGVMQNPRHLVRRRGQEARLRCSPMKGHSHVYWYRQLPEEGLKFMVYLQKENIIDESGMPKERFSAEFPKEGPSILRIQQVVRGDSAAYFCASSPPVGDYGYTFGSGTRLTVV.

The chain couples TRBV5-1 to TRBJ2-2; D is perhaps TRBD1 (6 bases). Germline values: CDR1 SGHRS, CDR2 YFSETQ. V dropped 7 bases and J dropped 3 bases, with 10 bases sitting between them. CDR3 size: 13 residues. CDR3 sequence: CASSNRDTGELFF. The CDR3, as DNA: TGCGCCAGCTCAAACAGGGACACCGGGGAGCTGTTTTTT.

The chain recombines TRBV19 with TRBJ1-1; D is unclear. CDR3 length: 11 residues. Germline V gives CDR1 LNHDA, CDR2 SQIVND (reference sequence). Trimming left V 0 bases short and J 8 bases short, with 4 bases between. This CDR3 reads CASSIDREAFF. In DNA, the CDR3 is TGTGCCAGTAGTATAGACAGGGAAGCTTTCTTT.